This T cell receptor beta chain was retrieved from a study of blood T cell repertoires in COVID-19. Overall study: COVID-19 samples, acute and convalescent, were from the United States, Italy and Spain.

The CDR3 contains 15 residues. In germline, CDR1 is SGHNT, CDR2 YENEEA. The V and J ends lost 0 bases and 3 bases, in that order; junction bases with no gene match: 2. Authors' data handling: Amplification with reference gene primers provided the estimates of nucleated cell counts. Sequencing used immunoSEQ multiplex PCR; TCRdb keeps in-frame clones, though not all of them. For V, J and clone size, that table is used; D and trimming come from the DNA. The profile covers 60,000 to 85,000 clones, with approximately 86% appearing a single time and roughly 19% taken by the ten largest. The TCR originated in a human donor in a cohort sampled during active COVID-19. The sequenced material came from peripheral blood. This sequence joins TRBV11-3 and TRBJ2-3; 8 positions agree with TRBD2. CDR3 residues: CASSLDGLATDTQYF. In DNA form, the CDR3 reads TGTGCCAGCAGCTTAGATGGACTAGCTACAGATACGCAGTATTTT.